Listed here is a single TCR beta chain. The CDR3 runs 15 residues. Trimming at V came to 5 bases and at J to 4 bases, leaving 11 bases not matched to a gene. Germline values: CDR1 SGHDT, CDR2 YYEEEE. These data are taken from a study of blood T cell repertoires in COVID-19. Study overall: The United States, Italy and Spain were the sources of the acute and convalescent COVID-19 samples. T cells, B-cell-depleted T cells, or PBMCs provided the cDNA or gDNA that served as material.

Using immunoSEQ multiplex PCR, the repertoire was profiled, and TCRdb retains in-frame clones only, with some absent. The sample consists of just over 95,000 clones, less than 95% of them appearing once. V usage is TRBV5-6 and J usage is TRBJ1-2, with 7 bases aligning to TRBD1. The specimen was peripheral blood. The TCR comes from a middle-aged man with acute or convalescent COVID-19. The CDR3 loop reads CASSQITGVGYGYTF. In DNA, the CDR3 is TGTGCCAGCAGTCAGATAACAGGGGTGGGCTATGGCTACACCTTC.